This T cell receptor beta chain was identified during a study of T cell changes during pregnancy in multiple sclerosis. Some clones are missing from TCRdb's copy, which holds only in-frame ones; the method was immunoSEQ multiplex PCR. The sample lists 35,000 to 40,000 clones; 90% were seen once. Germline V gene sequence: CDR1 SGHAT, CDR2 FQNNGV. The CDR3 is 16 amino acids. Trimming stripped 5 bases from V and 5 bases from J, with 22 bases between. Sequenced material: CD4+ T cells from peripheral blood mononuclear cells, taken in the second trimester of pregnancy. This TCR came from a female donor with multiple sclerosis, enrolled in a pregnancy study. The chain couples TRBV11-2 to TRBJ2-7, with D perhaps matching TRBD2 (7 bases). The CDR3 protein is CASSPGRGGGPHEQYF. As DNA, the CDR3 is TGTGCCAGCAGCCCTGGAAGAGGGGGAGGGCCCCACGAGCAGTACTTC.